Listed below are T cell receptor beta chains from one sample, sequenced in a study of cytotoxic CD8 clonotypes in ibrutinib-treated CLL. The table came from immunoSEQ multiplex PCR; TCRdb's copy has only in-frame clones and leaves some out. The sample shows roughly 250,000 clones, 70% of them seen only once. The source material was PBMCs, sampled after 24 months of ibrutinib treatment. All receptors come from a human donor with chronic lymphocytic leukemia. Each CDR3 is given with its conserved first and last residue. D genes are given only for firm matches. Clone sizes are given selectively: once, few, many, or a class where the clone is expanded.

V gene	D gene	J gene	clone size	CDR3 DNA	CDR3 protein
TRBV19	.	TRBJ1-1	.	TGTGCCAGTAGTATAGAGGGGTTAAACACTGAAGCTTTCTTT	CASSIEGLNTEAFF
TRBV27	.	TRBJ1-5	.	TGTGCCAGCAGTTTAAGGCAGACCAGTCAGCCCCAGCATTTT	CASSLRQTSQPQHF
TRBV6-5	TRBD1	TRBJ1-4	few	TGTGCCAGCAGTTACCGACAGGGCCGAGAAAAACTGTTTTTT	CASSYRQGREKLFF
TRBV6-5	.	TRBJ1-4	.	TGTGCCAGCAGGAGGGAGGATCTTACTAATGAAAAACTGTTTTTT	CASRREDLTNEKLFF
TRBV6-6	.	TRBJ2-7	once	TGTGCCAGCACCCGGGCGGGGATCTACGAGCAGTACTTC	CASTRAGIYEQYF
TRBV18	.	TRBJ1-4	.	TGTGCCAGCTCAGTCACACCCGGGACCGGTAATGAAAAACTGTTTTTT	CASSVTPGTGNEKLFF
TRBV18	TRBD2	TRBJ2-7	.	TGTGCCAGCTCACCACTTCAAGCGGGGAGCTCCTACGAGCAGTACTTC	CASSPLQAGSSYEQYF
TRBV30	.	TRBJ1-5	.	TGTGCCTGGAGTGTACCGGCCGATCAGCCCCAGCATTTT	CAWSVPADQPQHF
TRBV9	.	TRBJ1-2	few	TGTGCCAGCAGCGTAGATGGCTATGGCTACACCTTC	CASSVDGYGYTF
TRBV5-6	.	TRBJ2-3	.	TGTGCCAGCACCGGACGACACACACGCACAGATACGCAGTATTTT	CASTGRHTRTDTQYF
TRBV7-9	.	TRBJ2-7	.	TGTGCCAGCAGTTCCTCTCCGGGACAAAGCTACGAGCAGTACTTC	CASSSSPGQSYEQYF
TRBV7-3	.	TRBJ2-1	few	TGTGCCAGCAGCTTAGACCCGAATGAGCAGTTCTTC	CASSLDPNEQFF
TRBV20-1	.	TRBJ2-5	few	TGCAGTGCTGAGCGGCAAGAGACCCAGTACTTC	CSAERQETQYF
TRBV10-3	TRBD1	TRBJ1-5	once	TGTGCCATCAGCCGGGACAGCCATCAGCCCCAGCATTTT	CAISRDSHQPQHF
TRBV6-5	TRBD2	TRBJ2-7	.	TGTGCCAGCAGTTACTCGGAACTAGCGGTTCTAAGAGAGCAGTACTTC	CASSYSELAVLREQYF
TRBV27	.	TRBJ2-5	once	TGTGCCAGCAGAGCCAGGGGGGCGGGAGAACGAGAGACCCAGTACTTC	CASRARGAGERETQYF
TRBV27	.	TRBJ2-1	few	TGTGCCACCTTAGGGTTGGGACACAATGAGCAGTTCTTC	CATLGLGHNEQFF
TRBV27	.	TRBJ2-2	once	TGTGCCAGCAGTTTCCACACCGGGGAGCTGTTTTTT	CASSFHTGELFF
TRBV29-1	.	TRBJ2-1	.	TGCAGCGTTGAAGGAGGGAGAGTGACAGGTGACAATGAGCAGTTCTTC	CSVEGGRVTGDNEQFF
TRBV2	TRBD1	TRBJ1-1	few	TGTGCCAGCAGCACAGGGGGATGGACTGAAGCTTTCTTT	CASSTGGWTEAFF
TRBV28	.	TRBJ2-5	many	TGTGCCAGCAGTTCGGCCCAACAAGAGACCCAGTACTTC	CASSSAQQETQYF
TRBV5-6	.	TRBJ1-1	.	TGTGCCAGCAGCTCCGTATCAACGCTCGGCACTGAAGCTTTCTTT	CASSSVSTLGTEAFF
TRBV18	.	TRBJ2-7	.	TGTGCCAGCTCACCAGTAAGGTACGAGCAGTACTTC	CASSPVRYEQYF
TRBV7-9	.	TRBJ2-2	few	TGTGCCAGCAGCTTCCGGCAGAACACCGGGGAGCTGTTTTTT	CASSFRQNTGELFF